This TCR beta chain came from a study of human T cells and chemical hapten exposure. Concerning this clonotype itself: The junction and the germline gene differ at one end; a read error may be behind it.

Per the original data handling: Sequenced samples showed a median of around 96,000 TCRs each, with counts running from approximately 20,000 to 700,000. TCRdb reprocessed the RACE reads with MiXCR, giving one entry per CDR3 protein. TCRdb assigned the V and J calls; the authors' analysis was not used. The repertoire consists of about 69,000 distinct CDR3 sequences, with about a tenth occurring once and the leading ten covering around 6.8%. The CDR3 extends over 15 amino acids. Germline CDR1 and CDR2: SGDLS and YYNGEE. The time point denotes: patch test 2, 6 weeks after DPC sensitization. Noted treatment: therapeutic diphenylcyclopropenone sensitization with weekly scalp DPC.

The starting material was whole blood, obtained in connection with sensitization to the hapten diphenylcyclopropenone (DPC). The sequence came from a woman between 45 and 65 years old with alopecia areata. Some clones in this sample may be carry-over from other donors' samples. The gene calls are TRBV9 and TRBJ2-2, with 7 bases identical to TRBD1. CDR3 amino acids: CVSSPATGTTGELFF. The DNA for the CDR3 is TGTGTCAGCAGCCCAGCGACAGGGACCACCGGGGAGCTGTTTTTT.